The T cell receptor beta chain described here comes from a study of T cells after somatic rescue of genetic block. The CDR3 totals 11 residues. The V and J ends lost 4 bases and 7 bases respectively, with 9 bases between them. Germline V gives CDR1 SGDLS, CDR2 YYNGEE. The repertoire was sequenced with immunoSEQ multiplex PCR; TCRdb's copy has only in-frame clones and lacks some. The table includes 55,000 or so clones, around 96% detected once. J is TRBJ2-7 and V is TRBV9; D uncertain. Sequences were obtained from peripheral blood mononuclear cells (PBMCs). This receptor was identified in a child in the first two years of life. CDR3 loop: CASSTPREQYF. The CDR3 bases are TGTGCCAGCAGCACTCCGAGGGAGCAGTACTTC. Variable domain in full (rest from reference TRBV9 and TRBJ2-7): DSGVTQTPKHLITATGQRVTLRCSPRSGDLSVYWYQQSLDQGLQFLIQYYNGEERAKGNILERFSAQQFPDLHSELNLSSLELGDSALYFCASSTPREQYFGPGTRLTVT.